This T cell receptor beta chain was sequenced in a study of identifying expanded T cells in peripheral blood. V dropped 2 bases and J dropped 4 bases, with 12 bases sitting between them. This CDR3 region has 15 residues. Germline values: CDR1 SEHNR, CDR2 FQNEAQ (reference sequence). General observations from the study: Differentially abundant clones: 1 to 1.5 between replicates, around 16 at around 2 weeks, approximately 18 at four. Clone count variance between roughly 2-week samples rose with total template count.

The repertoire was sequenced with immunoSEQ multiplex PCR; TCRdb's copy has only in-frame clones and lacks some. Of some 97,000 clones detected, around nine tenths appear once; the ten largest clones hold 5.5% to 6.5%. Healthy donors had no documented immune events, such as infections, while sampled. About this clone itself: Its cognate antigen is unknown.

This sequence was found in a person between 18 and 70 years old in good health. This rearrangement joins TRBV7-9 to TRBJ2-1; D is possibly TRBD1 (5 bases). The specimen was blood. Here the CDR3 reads CASSLTQGGYNEQFF. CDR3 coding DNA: TGTGCCAGCAGCTTAACGCAGGGTGGATACAATGAGCAGTTCTTC.